Listed here are 11 T cell receptor beta chains from one sample, sequenced in a study of shared clonotypes between healthy human individuals. Profiling relied on immunoSEQ multiplex PCR, and the TCRdb table lists in-frame clones only, not all of them. Of about 1.5 million clones in the sample, 95% to 99% were seen once. The sequencing sample was made of naive CD4+ T cells sorted from blood. Subset in this sample: CD45RA+ positively selected. The receptors were gathered from a man between 25 and 39 years old in good health.

The chain combines TRBV5-4 with TRBJ2-1; TRBD2 is a possible D gene (5 bases). Trimming stripped 0 bases from V and 8 bases from J, with 15 bases between. This CDR3 is 15 amino acids long. Germline loops: CDR1 SGHNT, CDR2 YYREEE (reference sequence). The CDR3 nucleotides read TGTGCCAGCAGCTTGGGGGGAGCCGGATTCGATGAGCAGTTCTTC. Translating it yields CASSLGGAGFDEQFF.

The rearrangement links TRBV18 to TRBJ2-1, with 10 nucleotides matching TRBD2. Germline V CDR1 and CDR2: KGHSH, LQKENI. V gave up 3 bases and J gave up 9 bases; unmatched junction bases: 5. CDR3 size: 14 residues. CDR3 amino acids: CASSPLAGDGEQFF. In DNA form, the CDR3 reads TGTGCCAGCTCACCGCTAGCGGGAGATGGTGAGCAGTTCTTC.

The chain combines TRBV19 with TRBJ1-5; D gene ambiguous. The V gene lost 2 bases and the J gene lost 3 bases, with 11 bases spanning the gap. The CDR3 loop spans 15 amino acids. Germline CDR1 and CDR2: LNHDA and SQIVND (reference sequence). The CDR3 nucleotides read TGTGCCAGTAGTATAAAAAGGATAGACAATCAGCCCCAGCATTTT. Protein sequence: CASSIKRIDNQPQHF.

V usage is TRBV27 and J usage is TRBJ1-2, with 9 bases matching TRBD1. J gave up 8 bases and V 2 bases, and 15 bases lay outside the gene matches. The germline V gene has CDR1 MNHEY and CDR2 SMNVEV (reference sequence). The CDR3 extends over 17 amino acids. This CDR3 is CASSLNLEQGAMRGYTF. DNA of the CDR3: TGTGCCAGCAGTTTAAATTTAGAACAGGGGGCGATGCGGGGCTACACCTTC.

V and J are TRBV28 and TRBJ2-7; no clear D. Germline V gene sequence: CDR1 MDHEN, CDR2 SYDVKM. Trimming pared 8 bases from V and 0 bases from J, leaving 11 bases between. The CDR3 extends over 13 amino acids. This chain's CDR3 is CASGTSHSYEQYF. The CDR3 nucleotides read TGTGCCAGCGGCACGTCACACTCCTACGAGCAGTACTTC.

This rearrangement joins TRBV5-4 to TRBJ2-5, with TRBD2 matching 7 bases. Germline V gene sequence: CDR1 SGHNT, CDR2 YYREEE (reference sequence). CDR3 length: 16 residues. V shed 4 bases, J shed 4 bases, and the junction held 13 bases outside the gene matches. CDR3 loop: CASSLRAKAGRETQYF. The CDR3 DNA reads as TGTGCCAGCAGCCTTCGGGCCAAAGCGGGGAGAGAGACCCAGTACTTC.

The rearrangement uses TRBV10-1 and TRBJ2-7, with 7 bases fitting TRBD2. Germline-derived CDR1 and CDR2 are WNHNN and SYGVQD (reference sequence). The CDR3 loop spans 14 amino acids. V was pared by 4 bases and J by 0 bases, with 3 bases of the junction left unmatched. In DNA, the CDR3 is TGCGCCAGCAGTGTCGGCGGGAGCTCCTACGAGCAGTACTTC. This gives the protein CASSVGGSSYEQYF.

This chain joins TRBV5-1 and TRBJ2-7; D remains ambiguous. V was pared by 4 bases and J by 2 bases, with 16 bases between. The CDR3 sequence is 15 residues long. Germline CDR1 reads SGHRS; CDR2 reads YFSETQ. The CDR3 loop reads CASSPSTVITYEQYF. CDR3 DNA sequence: TGCGCCAGCAGCCCCTCTACAGTAATCACCTACGAGCAGTACTTC. The variable domain in full, with the rest retrieved from reference TRBV5-1 and TRBJ2-7, is KAGVTQTPRYLIKTRGQQVTLSCSPISGHRSVSWYQQTPGQGLQFLFEYFSETQRNKGNFPGRFSGRQFSNSRSEMNVSTLELGDSALYLCASSPSTVITYEQYFGPGTRLTVT.

CDR3 bases: TGTGCCAGCAGCTCCGACGGCTACGAGCAGTACTTC. Residues: CASSSDGYEQYF. The chain has TRBV11-2 and TRBJ2-7, with D unresolved. CDR1 and CDR2 (germline): SGHAT, FQNNGV. V was clipped by 4 bases and J by 3 bases, with 7 bases between them. The CDR3 has 12 residues. Full variable domain (outside the CDR3, taken from reference TRBV11-2 and TRBJ2-7): EAGVAQSPRYKIIEKRQSVAFWCNPISGHATLYWYQQILGQGPKLLIQFQNNGVVDDSQLPKDRFSAERLKGVDSTLKIQPAKLEDSAVYLCASSSDGYEQYFGPGTRLTVT.

The chain has TRBV11-3 and TRBJ2-2; D is possibly TRBD1 (5 bases). V was trimmed by 4 bases and J by 0 bases, leaving 6 bases between them. The CDR3 contains 14 residues. From germline, CDR1 is SGHNT and CDR2 YENEEA. CDR3 residues: CASSSQANTGELFF. The CDR3 DNA reads TGTGCCAGCAGCTCACAGGCGAACACCGGGGAGCTGTTTTTT.

This clone was observed once. J is TRBJ2-2 and V is TRBV9; possible D gene TRBD2, 6 bases. This CDR3 comprises 15 residues. CDR1 is SGDLS, CDR2 YYNGEE, per germline. Trimming removed 3 bases from V and 6 bases from J, with 15 bases in between. CDR3 coding DNA: TGTGCCAGCAGCGATGGGACTCAGGTTGCCGGGGAGCTGTTTTTT. As protein: CASSDGTQVAGELFF.